The T cell receptor (beta chain) described here comes from a study of cytomegalovirus exposure and HLA in healthy donors. Study overall: Across about 400 genotyped donors, more than 75% landed in the Caucasian-associated ancestry cluster. Findings and caveats of the study: A missense DCLRE1C variant was associated with V- and J-gene trimming of TCR beta chains in a later analysis, and an independent cohort replicated the association. Researchers reported from a later analysis that most CMV-associated TCR beta chains appeared HLA-restricted.

The CDR3 has 13 amino acids. The V gene's germline CDR1 is SGHTA and CDR2 FQGTGA. Germline trimming cut 4 bases from V and 10 bases from J; bases unmatched to any gene: 1. The PCR made use of 60 Vbeta and 13 Jbeta primers. Method: immunoSEQ multiplex PCR; TCRdb's copy keeps in-frame clones and lacks some. The data hold approximately 150,000 clones, with roughly four fifths observed a single time. A note on this clone: Its antigen is not known.

V usage is TRBV7-3 and J usage is TRBJ2-1; 13 nucleotides match TRBD2. Material: PBMCs. The TCR comes from a young man in good health and CMV-seropositive. The CDR3: CASSWGLAGEQFF. The CDR3, as DNA: TGTGCCAGCAGCTGGGGACTAGCGGGAGAGCAGTTCTTC.